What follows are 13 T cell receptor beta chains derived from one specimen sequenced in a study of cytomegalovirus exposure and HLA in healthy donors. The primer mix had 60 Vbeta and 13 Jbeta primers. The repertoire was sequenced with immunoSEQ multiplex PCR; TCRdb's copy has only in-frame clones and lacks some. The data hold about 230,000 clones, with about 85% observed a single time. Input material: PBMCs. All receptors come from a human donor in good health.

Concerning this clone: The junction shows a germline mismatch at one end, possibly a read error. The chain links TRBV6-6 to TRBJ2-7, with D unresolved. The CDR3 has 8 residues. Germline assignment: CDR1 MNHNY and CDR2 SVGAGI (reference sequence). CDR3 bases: TGTGCCAGCAGTTTGAGTGTATTC. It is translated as CASSLSVF.

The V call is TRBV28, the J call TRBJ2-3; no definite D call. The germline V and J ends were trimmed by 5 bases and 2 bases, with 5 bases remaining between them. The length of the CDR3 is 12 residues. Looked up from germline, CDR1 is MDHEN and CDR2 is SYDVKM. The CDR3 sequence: CASSLFTDTQYF. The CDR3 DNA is TGTGCCAGCAGTCTCTTCACAGATACGCAGTATTTT.

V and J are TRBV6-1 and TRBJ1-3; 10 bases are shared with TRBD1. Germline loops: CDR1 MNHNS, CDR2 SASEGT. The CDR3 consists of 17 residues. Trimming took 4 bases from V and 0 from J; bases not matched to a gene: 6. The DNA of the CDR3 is TGTGCCAGCAGTGTAGGGACAGGGGCTTTCTCTGGAAACACCATATATTTT. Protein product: CASSVGTGAFSGNTIYF.

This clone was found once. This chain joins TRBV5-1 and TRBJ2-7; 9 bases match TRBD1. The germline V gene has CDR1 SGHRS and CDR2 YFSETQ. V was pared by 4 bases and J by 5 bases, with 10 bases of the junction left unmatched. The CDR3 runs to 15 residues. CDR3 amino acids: CASSPKKGQGHEQYF. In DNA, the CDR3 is TGCGCCAGCAGCCCGAAGAAGGGACAGGGTCACGAGCAGTACTTC.

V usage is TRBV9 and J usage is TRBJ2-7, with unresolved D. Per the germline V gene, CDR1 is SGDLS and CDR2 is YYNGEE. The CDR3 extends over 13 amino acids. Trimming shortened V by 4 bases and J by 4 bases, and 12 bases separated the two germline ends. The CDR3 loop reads CASSPSFSYEQYF. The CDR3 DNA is TGTGCCAGCAGCCCTTCCTTTTCTTACGAGCAGTACTTC.

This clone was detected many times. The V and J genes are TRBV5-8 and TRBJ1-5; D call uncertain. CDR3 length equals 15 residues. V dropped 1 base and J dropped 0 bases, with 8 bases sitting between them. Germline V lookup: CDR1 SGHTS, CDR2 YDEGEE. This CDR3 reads CASSLMTGSNQPQHF. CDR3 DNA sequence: TGTGCCAGCAGCTTGATGACTGGTAGCAATCAGCCCCAGCATTTT.

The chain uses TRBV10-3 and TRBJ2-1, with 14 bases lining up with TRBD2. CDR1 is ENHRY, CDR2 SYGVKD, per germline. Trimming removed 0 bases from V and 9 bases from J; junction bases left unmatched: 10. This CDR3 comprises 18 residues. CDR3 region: CAISESTSGRALGGEQFF. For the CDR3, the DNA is TGTGCCATCAGTGAGTCGACTAGCGGGAGGGCCTTAGGGGGTGAGCAGTTCTTC.

The CDR3 sequence: CASSTREGQETQYF. In DNA, the CDR3 is TGTGCCAGCAGCACACGGGAAGGGCAAGAGACCCAGTACTTC. The chain joins TRBV7-3 to TRBJ2-5; D is possibly TRBD2 (5 bases). Germline CDR1 SGHTA, CDR2 FQGTGA. Deletions cut 5 bases from V and 2 bases from J, with 12 bases between. This CDR3 spans 14 amino acids.

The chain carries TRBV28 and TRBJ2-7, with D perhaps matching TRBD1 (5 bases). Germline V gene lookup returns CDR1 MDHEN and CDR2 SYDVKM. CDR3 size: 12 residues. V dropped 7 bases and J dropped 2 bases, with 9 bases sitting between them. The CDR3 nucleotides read TGTGCCAGCACCCAGGGCACCTACGAGCAGTACTTC. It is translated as CASTQGTYEQYF.

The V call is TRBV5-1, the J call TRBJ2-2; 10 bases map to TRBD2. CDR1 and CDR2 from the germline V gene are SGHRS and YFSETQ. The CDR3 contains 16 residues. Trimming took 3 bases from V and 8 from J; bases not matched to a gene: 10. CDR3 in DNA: TGCGCCAGCAGCTCAGGACTAGCGGAGGTCCTTGGGGAGCTGTTTTTT. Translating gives CASSSGLAEVLGELFF.

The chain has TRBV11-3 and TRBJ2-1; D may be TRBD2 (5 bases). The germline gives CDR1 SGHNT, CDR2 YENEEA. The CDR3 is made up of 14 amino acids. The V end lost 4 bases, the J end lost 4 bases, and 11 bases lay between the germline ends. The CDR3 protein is CASSSGSRYNEQFF. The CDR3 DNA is TGTGCCAGCAGCTCGGGATCTAGATACAATGAGCAGTTCTTC.

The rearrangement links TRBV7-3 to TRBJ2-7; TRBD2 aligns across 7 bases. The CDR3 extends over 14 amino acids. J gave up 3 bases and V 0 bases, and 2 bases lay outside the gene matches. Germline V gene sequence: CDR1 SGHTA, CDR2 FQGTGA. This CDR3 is CASSLTSGYYEQYF. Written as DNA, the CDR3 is TGTGCCAGCAGCTTAACTAGCGGGTACTACGAGCAGTACTTC. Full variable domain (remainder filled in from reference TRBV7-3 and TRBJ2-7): GAGVSQTPSNKVTEKGKYVELRCDPISGHTALYWYRQSLGQGPEFLIYFQGTGAADDSGLPNDRFFAVRPEGSVSTLKIQRTERGDSAVYLCASSLTSGYYEQYFGPGTRLTVT.

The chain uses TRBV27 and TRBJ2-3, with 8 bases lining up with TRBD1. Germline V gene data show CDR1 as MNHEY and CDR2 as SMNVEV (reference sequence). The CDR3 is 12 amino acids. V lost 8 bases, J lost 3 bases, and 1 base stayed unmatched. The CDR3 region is CASRDRTDTQYF. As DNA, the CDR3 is TGTGCCAGCCGGGACAGGACAGATACGCAGTATTTT.